This TCR beta chain emerged from a study of T cell changes during pregnancy in multiple sclerosis. Some clones are missing from TCRdb's copy, which holds only in-frame ones; the method was immunoSEQ multiplex PCR. The sample includes 54,000 or so clones, approximately 92% of them seen just once. The sample in question was CD4+ T cells from peripheral blood mononuclear cells, obtained before pregnancy. The TCR was taken from a female donor with multiple sclerosis, enrolled in a pregnancy study.

CDR3 amino acids: CASSLFGTDYGYTF. The CDR3 DNA reads as TGTGCCAGCAGTTTATTCGGGACAGACTATGGCTACACCTTC. The gene calls are TRBV28 and TRBJ1-2; 7 positions match TRBD1. Germline values: CDR1 MDHEN, CDR2 SYDVKM. The CDR3 covers 14 residues. Trimming took 1 base from V and 3 from J; bases not matched to a gene: 2.